This T cell receptor (beta chain) was observed in a study of blood T cell repertoires in COVID-19. Study context: From the United States, Italy and Spain came samples of acute and convalescent COVID-19. T cells, B-cell-depleted T cells, or PBMCs supplied cDNA or gDNA.

V was trimmed by 6 bases and J by 4 bases, leaving 14 bases between them. CDR3 length: 14 amino acids. Germline V gene sequence: CDR1 SNHLY, CDR2 FYNNEI. Original analysis: Nucleated cell number was recorded as an estimate derived from reference gene primer amplification. TCRdb's copy holds only in-frame clones and misses some; the assay was immunoSEQ multiplex PCR. V and J calls and clone size are copied from that table; D and trimming were computed from the DNA. The data contain some 160,000 clones, 76% of them seen just once; the ten biggest clones take up around 4.4%. The sample taken for sequencing was peripheral blood. The rearrangement uses TRBV2 and TRBJ2-3, with D possibly matching TRBD2 (6 bases). The TCR sequence derives from a man aged 60 to 75 with acute or convalescent COVID-19. In nucleotides, the CDR3 is TGTGCCAGCAGGGACGGAGGGAACGCAGATACGCAGTATTTT. Translation: CASRDGGNADTQYF.